A single sample is the source of the 17 T cell receptor beta chains below, sequenced in a study of regulatory dendritic cells for organ transplantation. Sequencing was performed with immunoSEQ multiplex PCR; in TCRdb, only in-frame clones are kept and a portion is missing. The table includes 8,500 to 13,000 clones, roughly 70% detected once. Sample: memory CD8+ T cells from blood. Documented subset: CD45RO+ memory T cells. Receptor source: a human donor in good health.

The chain joins TRBV28 to TRBJ2-3; D unresolved. The V and J ends lost 3 bases and 2 bases respectively, with 9 bases between them. Germline CDR1 is MDHEN and CDR2 is SYDVKM. The CDR3 length is 14 residues. CDR3 nucleotides: TGTGCCAGCAGTTTTCTCCATAACACAGATACGCAGTATTTT. This sequence encodes CASSFLHNTDTQYF.

This clone is judged large. This chain uses TRBV28 with TRBJ1-1, with a possible D match to TRBD1 (6 bases). The CDR3 covers 14 residues. Germline assignment: CDR1 MDHEN and CDR2 SYDVKM. Trimming took 6 bases from V and 1 from J, leaving 12 bases between them. In nucleotides, the CDR3 is TGTGCCAGCAGCTCTGGACAGAAGAACACTGAAGCTTTCTTT. It specifies CASSSGQKNTEAFF.

V is TRBV4-1 and J is TRBJ2-5; perhaps D is TRBD1 or TRBD2 (5 bases each). V was clipped by 2 bases and J by 1 base, with 11 bases between them. The CDR3 is 15 residues long. Germline lookup yields CDR1 MGHRA and CDR2 YSYEKL. The CDR3 loop is CASSQSPGLQETQYF. The CDR3 nucleotides read TGCGCCAGCAGCCAATCCCCGGGGCTCCAAGAGACCCAGTACTTC.

The rearrangement links TRBV27 to TRBJ1-2; a weak D match, TRBD1 (5 bases). The CDR3 runs to 13 residues. The germline V gene has CDR1 MNHEY and CDR2 SMNVEV (reference sequence). Trimming removed 4 bases at V and 2 bases at J, with 8 bases between. The CDR3 is CASSWGPNYGYTF. In DNA form, the CDR3 reads TGTGCCAGCAGTTGGGGCCCCAACTATGGCTACACCTTC.

The gene calls are TRBV27 and TRBJ2-7, with 13 bases that match TRBD2. The CDR3 covers 17 residues. V shed 2 bases and J 0 bases; nucleotides not matched to a gene: 4. Germline loops: CDR1 MNHEY, CDR2 SMNVEV (reference sequence). In nucleotides, the CDR3 is TGTGCCAGCAGTTTACGAAGACTAGCGGGGGGCTCCTACGAGCAGTACTTC. Translation gives CASSLRRLAGGSYEQYF.

The chain carries TRBV19 and TRBJ2-7; the match to TRBD1 covers 7 bases. CDR3 length: 14 residues. The J segment lost 6 bases and the V segment lost 2 bases, leaving 7 bases of the junction unmatched. The germline V gene encodes CDR1 LNHDA and CDR2 SQIVND (reference sequence). This chain's CDR3 is CASSILTGSIEQYF. CDR3 in DNA: TGTGCCAGTAGTATACTGACAGGGTCGATCGAGCAGTACTTC.

This chain connects TRBV10-3 to TRBJ1-1, with 10 nucleotides matching TRBD1. CDR3 length equals 16 residues. With V trimmed by 6 bases and J by 0 bases, 7 bases remained unmatched. The germline V gene has CDR1 ENHRY and CDR2 SYGVKD. In DNA, the CDR3 is TGTGCCATCAGCCGGGACAGGGGCACTATGAACACTGAAGCTTTCTTT. It encodes CAISRDRGTMNTEAFF.

This chain joins TRBV27 and TRBJ2-7; 7 bases match TRBD2. CDR3 size: 16 residues. V dropped 5 bases and J dropped 5; count of bases not matched to a gene: 15. The V gene's germline CDR1 is MNHEY and CDR2 SMNVEV (reference sequence). This CDR3 reads CASSPSAGRAVDEQYF. The CDR3 region has the DNA TGTGCCAGCAGTCCTTCAGCGGGGAGGGCCGTCGACGAGCAGTACTTC.

This clone was recorded only once. V and J are TRBV7-2 and TRBJ2-5, with 13 bases that match TRBD2. V lost 5 bases and J lost 2; bases outside the gene matches: 8. Germline V CDR1 and CDR2: SGHTA, FQGNSA. The length of the CDR3 is 17 residues. The CDR3 is CASSPGTSGVYQETQYF. As DNA, the CDR3 is TGTGCCAGCAGCCCAGGGACTAGCGGGGTATATCAAGAGACCCAGTACTTC. The full variable domain, rest sourced from reference TRBV7-2 and TRBJ2-5, is GAGVSQSPSNKVTEKGKDVELRCDPISGHTALYWYRQSLGQGLEFLIYFQGNSAPDKSGLPSDRFSAERTGGSVSTLTIQRTQQEDSAVYLCASSPGTSGVYQETQYFGPGTRLLVL.

This clone was found a few times. For the CDR3, the DNA is TGTGCCAGCAGTTTACGGTCGGACCTCTACAATGAGCAGTTCTTC. It encodes CASSLRSDLYNEQFF. The chain recombines TRBV28 with TRBJ2-1, with unresolved D. CDR1 and CDR2 from the germline V gene are MDHEN and SYDVKM. The CDR3 spans 15 residues. Trimming pared 2 bases from V and 3 bases from J, leaving 11 bases between.

A single count supports this clone. The chain combines TRBV7-2 with TRBJ2-2, with D possibly matching TRBD2 (6 bases). Germline CDR1 SGHTA, CDR2 FQGNSA. The ends were cut back, 7 bases at V and 7 bases at J, with 16 bases in the middle. The CDR3 consists of 14 residues. The CDR3 spells CASTPLGGFGELFF. Here the CDR3 DNA reads TGTGCCAGCACCCCCCTTGGGGGGTTCGGGGAGCTGTTTTTT.

The chain uses TRBV28 and TRBJ2-4; no definite D call. This CDR3 has 17 amino acids. Trimming shortened V by 5 bases and J by 0 bases, and 17 bases separated the two germline ends. Germline CDR1 is MDHEN and CDR2 is SYDVKM. This chain's CDR3 is CASSPGGVALAKNIQYF. CDR3 sequence (DNA): TGTGCCAGCAGTCCGGGTGGAGTCGCCCTAGCCAAAAACATTCAGTACTTC. Using reference TRBV28 and TRBJ2-4 for the parts outside the CDR3, the full variable domain is DVKVTQSSRYLVKRTGEKVFLECVQDMDHENMFWYRQDPGLGLRLIYFSYDVKMKEKGDIPEGYSVSREKKERFSLILESASTNQTSMYLCASSPGGVALAKNIQYFGAGTRLSVL.

The chain is built from TRBV19 and TRBJ2-1; 7 bases align to TRBD1. Germline V gene sequence: CDR1 LNHDA, CDR2 SQIVND (reference sequence). CDR3 length: 13 residues. The trim removed 6 bases at V and 10 bases at J, leaving 9 bases unmatched. The CDR3 region is CASSQGESQEQFF. CDR3 coding DNA: TGTGCCAGTAGCCAGGGGGAAAGTCAGGAGCAGTTCTTC.

The CDR3 here is CASSLWNRGGDTQYF. The DNA of the CDR3 is TGTGCCAGCAGCTTGTGGAACCGCGGCGGGGATACGCAGTATTTT. The rearrangement joins TRBV5-5 to TRBJ2-3; possible D gene TRBD2, 5 bases. The germline gives CDR1 SGHKS, CDR2 YYEKEE (reference sequence). The CDR3 contains 15 residues. The V end was cut by 1 base, the J end by 6 bases, with 15 bases between.

The gene calls are TRBV4-2 and TRBJ2-7, with D unclear. V was shortened by 5 bases and J by 0 bases, with 14 bases between the two germline ends. The CDR3 length is 15 residues. CDR1 is LGHNA and CDR2 is YNFKEQ in the germline V gene. CDR3 nucleotide sequence: TGTGCCAGCAGCGAAAACCATGCAAACTCCTACGAGCAGTACTTC. Residues: CASSENHANSYEQYF.

The rearrangement joins TRBV19 to TRBJ2-3, with a weak D call TRBD1 (6 bases). Germline V gives CDR1 LNHDA, CDR2 SQIVND (reference sequence). Trimming cost V 3 bases and J 6 bases, with 16 bases left between them. CDR3 length: 15 residues. The CDR3 DNA follows: TGTGCCAGTAGTATGGGGGCAGGGGAAACCGATACGCAGTATTTT. This encodes CASSMGAGETDTQYF.

V gene TRBV30 combines with J gene TRBJ1-1, with TRBD1 identical over 7 bases. Trimming cost V 5 bases and J 0 bases; bases outside gene matches: 12. The CDR3 spans 16 residues. Germline assignment: CDR1 GTSNPN and CDR2 SVGIG (reference sequence). Here the CDR3 reads CAWDEGDRSLNTEAFF. CDR3 nucleotide sequence: TGTGCCTGGGATGAAGGGGACAGAAGTTTGAACACTGAAGCTTTCTTT.